This passage covers 11 T cell receptor beta chains from one sample sequenced in a study of cytomegalovirus exposure and HLA in healthy donors. With 60 Vbeta and 13 Jbeta primers, the PCR was carried out. Data came from immunoSEQ multiplex PCR; TCRdb stores just in-frame clones and leaves some out. The data show some 150,000 clones, with 64% seen just once and 2.5% to 3.5% held by the top ten. Sequencing was performed on PBMCs. The origin of the receptors is a woman aged 25-40 years in good health and CMV-seropositive.

CDR3 sequence: CASSLGTSGEETQYF. CDR3 nucleotides: TGTGCCAGCAGCCTTGGGACTAGCGGGGAAGAGACCCAGTACTTC. V gene TRBV13 combines with J gene TRBJ2-5, with 13 bases fitting TRBD2. V was pared by 5 bases and J by 3 bases, with 3 bases of the junction left unmatched. The CDR3 sequence is 15 residues long. Germline loops: CDR1 PRHDT, CDR2 FYEKMQ (reference sequence).

The rearrangement links TRBV7-6 to TRBJ2-5, with D perhaps matching TRBD2 (7 bases). CDR3 length: 15 residues. Germline values: CDR1 SGHVS, CDR2 FNYEAQ. V was clipped by 7 bases and J by 5 bases, with 20 bases between them. The CDR3 region has the DNA TGTGCCAGCACCCCACGGGGGGCGCATGGGGAGACCCAGTACTTC. Its translation is CASTPRGAHGETQYF.

V is TRBV11-2 and J is TRBJ2-7; D may be TRBD1 (5 bases). Looked up from germline, CDR1 is SGHAT and CDR2 is FQNNGV. Trimming took 5 bases from V and 0 from J, leaving 14 bases between them. This CDR3 is built from 15 residues. The CDR3 DNA reads TGTGCCAGCAGCCTAGGGGCATTGAGCTCCTACGAGCAGTACTTC. Protein: CASSLGALSSYEQYF.

The rearrangement uses TRBV5-1 and TRBJ1-3; the D gene is possibly TRBD1 (6 bases). The V and J ends lost 0 bases and 4 bases respectively, with 11 bases between them. The CDR3 totals 15 residues. Germline CDR1 is SGHRS and CDR2 is YFSETQ. CDR3 sequence: CASSLGGQEGNTIYF. The CDR3 coding sequence is TGCGCCAGCAGCTTGGGGGGACAAGAAGGAAACACCATATATTTT.

The J gene is TRBJ1-6, the V gene TRBV30; 8 positions match TRBD1. The length of the CDR3 is 17 residues. V lost 1 base and J lost 0; bases outside the gene matches: 5. Germline values: CDR1 GTSNPN, CDR2 SVGIG (reference sequence). The CDR3 DNA follows: TGTGCCTGGAGTGCGGACAGGGCGTCCTCCTATAATTCACCCCTCCACTTT. Translation gives CAWSADRASSYNSPLHF. Filled out from reference TRBV30 and TRBJ1-6, the complete variable domain reads SQTIHQWPATLVQPVGSPLSLECTVEGTSNPNLYWYRQAAGRGLQLLFYSVGIGQISSEVPQNLSASRPQDRQFILSSKKLLLSDSGFYLCAWSADRASSYNSPLHFGNGTRLTVT.

The J gene is TRBJ2-1, the V gene TRBV11-1, with a possible D match to TRBD2 (5 bases). The germline gives CDR1 SGHAT, CDR2 FQDESV (reference sequence). Trimming left V 0 bases short and J 7 bases short, with 10 bases between. CDR3 length equals 14 residues. CDR3 amino acids: CASSLAGVRNEQFF. The CDR3 region has the DNA TGTGCCAGCAGCTTAGCGGGAGTGCGAAATGAGCAGTTCTTC.

This clone turned up a few times. CDR3 region: CAISESSYNEQFF. DNA of the CDR3: TGTGCCATCAGTGAGTCGAGCTACAATGAGCAGTTCTTC. V is TRBV10-3 and J is TRBJ2-1, with no clear D. The CDR3 extends over 13 amino acids. Trimming shortened V by 0 bases and J by 3 bases, and 3 bases separated the two germline ends. Germline V lookup: CDR1 ENHRY, CDR2 SYGVKD.

V usage is TRBV30 and J usage is TRBJ2-3; the D gene is possibly TRBD1 (6 bases). Germline V gene sequence: CDR1 GTSNPN, CDR2 SVGIG (reference sequence). The CDR3 is 16 residues long. V was clipped by 5 bases and J by 1 base, with 19 bases between them. The CDR3 here is CAWATSNRAGTDTQYF. CDR3 nucleotide sequence: TGTGCCTGGGCAACTTCGAACAGGGCGGGCACAGATACGCAGTATTTT.

This chain links TRBV5-6 with TRBJ2-1, with a tentative D call TRBD1 (5 bases). Germline CDR1 is SGHDT and CDR2 is YYEEEE. V was clipped by 0 bases and J by 0 bases, with 7 bases between them. The CDR3 consists of 15 residues. CDR3 sequence (DNA): TGTGCCAGCAGCTTGGGACAGCTCTCCTACAATGAGCAGTTCTTC. As protein: CASSLGQLSYNEQFF.

This clone came up once. The chain employs TRBV13 and TRBJ2-4; 10 bases line up with TRBD1. J was trimmed by 7 bases and V by 5 bases; bases with no gene match: 5. The CDR3 length is 14 residues. Germline CDR1 reads PRHDT; CDR2 reads FYEKMQ (reference sequence). In DNA form, the CDR3 reads TGTGCCAGCAGCCAGGGACAGGGGAGTAACATTCAGTACTTC. The encoded protein is CASSQGQGSNIQYF. Using reference TRBV13 and TRBJ2-4 for the parts outside the CDR3, the full variable domain is AAGVIQSPRHLIKEKRETATLKCYPIPRHDTVYWYQQGPGQDPQFLISFYEKMQSDKGSIPDRFSAQQFSDYHSELNMSSLELGDSALYFCASSQGQGSNIQYFGAGTRLSVL.

The chain uses TRBV30 and TRBJ1-2; 10 nucleotides line up with TRBD1. CDR1 is GTSNPN and CDR2 is SVGIG in the germline V gene (reference sequence). Trimming at V came to 3 bases and at J to 10 bases, leaving 14 bases not matched to a gene. The CDR3 sequence is 15 residues long. CDR3 sequence reads: CAWRADRDRGLFYTF. The CDR3 region has the DNA TGTGCCTGGAGGGCTGACCGGGACAGGGGACTTTTCTACACCTTC.